These 32 T cell receptor beta chains share one sample of origin, sequenced in a study of response to subunit inactivated influenza vaccine. TCRdb processed the RT-PCR reads anew with MiXCR; each CDR3 protein has one entry. The sample lists hundreds of thousands of distinct CDR3 sequences, about 15% seen once, with approximately 10% in the top ten. Sequenced here: PBMCs from blood, sampled 11 to 12 days after vaccination. These TCRs come from a middle-aged man who received an inactivated influenza vaccine.

This clonotype was recorded at least ten times. Sequence at one end of the junction differs from germline and may be a read error. The CDR3 region has the DNA TGTGCTAGCAGCTTAGATAGAAATTCACCCCTCCACTTT. Encoded protein: CASSLDRNSPLHF. V usage is TRBV7-7 and J usage is TRBJ1-6; unclear D gene. The germline V gene encodes CDR1 SSHAT and CDR2 FNYEAQ (reference sequence). The CDR3 is made up of 13 amino acids.

There are many counts of this clonotype. The chain uses TRBV7-2 and TRBJ2-1; D is unresolved. Germline V CDR1 and CDR2: SGHTA, FQGNSA. The CDR3 runs to 16 residues. Trimming cost V 1 base and J 0 bases, with 10 bases left between them. CDR3 region: CASSLGGSSSYNEQFF. CDR3 coding DNA: TGTGCCAGCAGCTTAGGCGGTTCTAGCTCCTACAATGAGCAGTTCTTC.

V and J are TRBV28 and TRBJ1-2, with 7 positions matching TRBD1. This CDR3 is 13 amino acids long. CDR1 and CDR2 from the germline V gene are MDHEN and SYDVKM. J gave up 5 bases and V 3 bases, and 3 bases lay outside the gene matches. In DNA, the CDR3 is TGTGCCAGCAGTTTCGGGACAGCATATGGCTACACCTTC. It codes for CASSFGTAYGYTF.

This rearrangement joins TRBV7-2 to TRBJ1-4; D gene ambiguous. Trimming removed 3 bases from V and 0 bases from J, with 14 bases in between. Per the germline V gene, CDR1 is SGHTA and CDR2 is FQGNSA. The CDR3 runs 17 residues. In nucleotides, the CDR3 is TGTGCCAGCAGCTTGACCAGGACGGTTGCAACTAATGAAAAACTGTTTTTT. Its protein product is CASSLTRTVATNEKLFF.

This clonotype was counted ten times or more. The chain is built from TRBV13 and TRBJ2-1; 7 bases are shared with TRBD1. This CDR3 has 15 residues. The junction had 2 bases not matched to a gene; V was cut back by 0 bases and J by 3 bases. Germline loops: CDR1 PRHDT, CDR2 FYEKMQ (reference sequence). CDR3 sequence reads: CASSLGTGLYNEQFF. The CDR3 DNA sequence: TGTGCCAGCAGCTTAGGGACAGGGCTCTACAATGAGCAGTTCTTC.

The chain employs TRBV13 and TRBJ2-5, with 11 bases lining up with TRBD2. This CDR3 has 15 amino acids. Trimming cost V 5 bases and J 1 base; bases outside gene matches: 3. Germline values: CDR1 PRHDT, CDR2 FYEKMQ (reference sequence). The CDR3 DNA reads as TGTGCCAGCAGCCCTAGCGGGGGGCTCCAAGAGACCCAGTACTTC. It translates to CASSPSGGLQETQYF.

This CDR3 reads CASSPTDSDGYTF. The CDR3, as DNA: TGTGCCAGCAGCCCCACGGACTCTGATGGCTACACCTTC. V is TRBV7-9 and J is TRBJ1-2; no firm D call. Germline V CDR1 and CDR2: SEHNR, FQNEAQ (reference sequence). The CDR3 contains 13 residues. Trimming left V 5 bases short and J 6 bases short, with 13 bases between.

The chain couples TRBV28 to TRBJ1-6; maybe TRBD1 (5 bases). The CDR3 consists of 15 residues. Germline CDR1 MDHEN, CDR2 SYDVKM. The V gene lost 8 bases and the J gene lost 8 bases, with 19 bases spanning the gap. The CDR3 DNA reads TGTGCCAGCCAATCTCCCCGGGGCGGCTATTCACCCCTCCACTTT. Encoded protein: CASQSPRGGYSPLHF.

The rearrangement joins TRBV7-3 to TRBJ2-2; 15 nucleotides agree with TRBD2. The V gene end was trimmed by 5 bases and the J gene end by 4 bases; junction bases not matched to a gene: 8. This CDR3 is 18 amino acids long. Germline V gene lookup returns CDR1 SGHTA and CDR2 FQGTGA. For the CDR3, the DNA is TGTGCCAGCAGCATAGGGACTAGCGGGAGGAGGGTCACCGGGGAGCTGTTTTTT. Residues: CASSIGTSGRRVTGELFF.

This chain connects TRBV5-1 to TRBJ2-5; D perhaps matches TRBD1 (5 bases). CDR1 and CDR2 from the germline V gene are SGHRS and YFSETQ. V shed 0 bases and J shed 4 bases, with 16 bases lying between them. The CDR3 loop spans 16 amino acids. CDR3 residues: CASSLADGAVGETQYF. The CDR3 DNA follows: TGCGCCAGCAGCTTGGCCGATGGGGCAGTAGGAGAGACCCAGTACTTC.

This clonotype was detected only a few times. The chain uses TRBV29-1 and TRBJ2-7; D gene unclear. V lost 5 bases and J lost 6, with 20 bases in between. This CDR3 region has 14 residues. Germline V gene data show CDR1 as SQVTM and CDR2 as ANQGSEA. The CDR3 sequence is CSVRVGRGPTEQYF. Here the CDR3 DNA reads TGCAGCGTTCGGGTTGGACGTGGACCCACCGAGCAGTACTTC.

CDR3 bases: TGTGCCAGCAGTGATTTTGGGACCAGCACAGATACGCAGTATTTT. Residues: CASSDFGTSTDTQYF. This chain connects TRBV6-4 to TRBJ2-3, with D possibly called TRBD1 or TRBD2 (5 bases each). Germline V gene sequence: CDR1 MRHNA, CDR2 SNTAGT. This CDR3 spans 15 amino acids. V was trimmed by 3 bases and J by 0 bases, leaving 10 bases between them.

This clonotype was detected a few times. The chain couples TRBV5-1 to TRBJ1-4, with TRBD1 identical over 9 bases. Germline V gene lookup returns CDR1 SGHRS and CDR2 YFSETQ. The CDR3 totals 15 residues. V gave up 1 base and J gave up 7 bases; unmatched junction bases: 5. CDR3 in DNA: TGCGCCAGCAGCTTGACTCGGGACAGGGCTGAAAAACTGTTTTTT. Translating gives CASSLTRDRAEKLFF. Using reference TRBV5-1 and TRBJ1-4 for the parts outside the CDR3, the full variable domain is KAGVTQTPRYLIKTRGQQVTLSCSPISGHRSVSWYQQTPGQGLQFLFEYFSETQRNKGNFPGRFSGRQFSNSRSEMNVSTLELGDSALYLCASSLTRDRAEKLFFGSGTQLSVL.

The V and J genes are TRBV19 and TRBJ2-1, with TRBD2 matching 12 bases. V gave up 6 bases and J gave up 9 bases; unmatched junction bases: 9. Germline loops: CDR1 LNHDA, CDR2 SQIVND (reference sequence). The CDR3 consists of 15 residues. The CDR3: CASSNPSGRAGEQFF. CDR3 DNA: TGTGCCAGTAGCAACCCTAGCGGGAGGGCCGGTGAGCAGTTCTTC.

The chain has TRBV5-1 and TRBJ2-3; 10 positions match TRBD2. This CDR3 is built from 16 residues. Germline-derived CDR1 and CDR2 are SGHRS and YFSETQ. Unmatched junction bases numbered 7, after V lost 3 bases and J lost 3 bases. The chain's CDR3 is CASSSLRGLATDTQYF. DNA of the CDR3: TGCGCCAGCAGCTCCTTGAGGGGACTAGCGACAGATACGCAGTATTTT.

The chain recombines TRBV5-1 with TRBJ1-6; no clear D gene. The V gene lost 0 bases and the J gene lost 7 bases, with 11 bases spanning the gap. The germline CDR1 and CDR2 sequences are SGHRS and YFSETQ. The CDR3 is made up of 15 amino acids. CDR3 sequence reads: CASSLVSGMNSPLHF. The CDR3 DNA reads as TGCGCCAGCAGCTTGGTATCTGGGATGAATTCACCCCTCCACTTT. Together with reference TRBV5-1 and TRBJ1-6, the CDR3 gives the full variable domain: KAGVTQTPRYLIKTRGQQVTLSCSPISGHRSVSWYQQTPGQGLQFLFEYFSETQRNKGNFPGRFSGRQFSNSRSEMNVSTLELGDSALYLCASSLVSGMNSPLHFGNGTRLTVT.

This sequence joins TRBV30 and TRBJ2-3, with D uncertain. Germline loops: CDR1 GTSNPN, CDR2 SVGIG (reference sequence). The CDR3 extends over 14 amino acids. The V end was cut by 0 bases, the J end by 6 bases, with 13 bases between. CDR3 protein: CAWSVSRNVDTQYF. Here the CDR3 DNA reads TGTGCCTGGAGTGTGTCCCGGAACGTGGATACGCAGTATTTT. The whole variable domain, remainder taken from reference TRBV30 and TRBJ2-3, is SQTIHQWPATLVQPVGSPLSLECTVEGTSNPNLYWYRQAAGRGLQLLFYSVGIGQISSEVPQNLSASRPQDRQFILSSKKLLLSDSGFYLCAWSVSRNVDTQYFGPGTRLTVL.

In this sample, this clonotype turned up a few times. The J gene is TRBJ2-3, the V gene TRBV28; 7 nucleotides agree with TRBD2. V shed 2 bases and J 4 bases; nucleotides not matched to a gene: 12. CDR1 is MDHEN, CDR2 SYDVKM, per germline. The CDR3 has 17 amino acids. This CDR3 is CASSLAGQRGGSDTQYF. CDR3 DNA: TGTGCCAGCAGTTTAGCGGGCCAGCGGGGCGGGTCAGATACGCAGTATTTT.

There are a few counts of this clonotype. The chain links TRBV27 to TRBJ2-7; 7 bases are shared with TRBD1. The CDR3 sequence is 15 residues long. V trimming: 7 bases; J trimming: 4 bases; junction bases outside the gene matches: 13. Germline V gene data show CDR1 as MNHEY and CDR2 as SMNVEV (reference sequence). This CDR3 reads CASTPTGEGVYEQYF. In DNA, the CDR3 is TGTGCCAGCACACCAACAGGGGAAGGCGTTTACGAGCAGTACTTC.

This clonotype was seen a few times. The chain couples TRBV20-1 to TRBJ1-5; unclear D gene. Germline V gene lookup returns CDR1 DFQATT and CDR2 SNEGSKA (reference sequence). The length of the CDR3 is 13 residues. The V end lost 4 bases, the J end lost 7 bases, and 14 bases lay between the germline ends. CDR3 sequence (DNA): TGCAGTGCTAAGCGAGGATTAGACCAGCCCCAGCATTTT. Translating it yields CSAKRGLDQPQHF.

The V and J genes are TRBV25-1 and TRBJ2-1; 7 bases agree with TRBD2. This CDR3 has 17 residues. J lost 8 bases, V lost 3 bases, and 16 bases had no gene match. Looked up from germline, CDR1 is MGHDK and CDR2 is SYGVNS. For the CDR3, the DNA is TGTGCCAGCAGTGAGGTGCGCGGGGGATTGAACTTCTATGAGCAGTTCTTC. This gives the protein CASSEVRGGLNFYEQFF.

In this sample, this clonotype turned up once. The rearrangement links TRBV25-1 to TRBJ2-3, with 10 bases matching TRBD2. The CDR3 has 16 residues. Germline CDR1 MGHDK, CDR2 SYGVNS. Trimming at V came to 3 bases and at J to 5 bases, leaving 8 bases not matched to a gene. The CDR3 sequence: CASSDASGSPKDTQYF. CDR3 DNA: TGTGCCAGCAGTGATGCTAGCGGGAGTCCCAAAGATACGCAGTATTTT.

DNA of the CDR3: TGCAGTGCTAGTTACGGAACCACAGATACGCAGTATTTT. As protein: CSASYGTTDTQYF. The rearrangement joins TRBV20-1 to TRBJ2-3, with D unclear. From germline, CDR1 is DFQATT and CDR2 SNEGSKA (reference sequence). CDR3 size: 13 residues. The ends were cut back, 3 bases at V and 2 bases at J, with 9 bases in the middle.

This clonotype appeared a few times. The chain carries TRBV9 and TRBJ2-5; unclear D gene. This CDR3 is built from 15 residues. Germline assignment: CDR1 SGDLS and CDR2 YYNGEE. V lost 0 bases, J lost 4 bases, and 13 bases lay in between. This chain's CDR3 is CASSVGHSPLETQYF. CDR3 nucleotide sequence: TGTGCCAGCAGCGTAGGACACTCGCCCCTAGAGACCCAGTACTTC.

The rearrangement uses TRBV4-3 and TRBJ2-3, with TRBD2 matching 8 bases. The germline CDR1 and CDR2 sequences are LGHNA and YSLEER. J gave up 2 bases and V 2 bases, and 9 bases lay outside the gene matches. The CDR3 contains 17 residues. CDR3 sequence (DNA): TGCGCCAGCAGCCAAAACCCGGATAGCGGGAACACAGATACGCAGTATTTT. It translates to CASSQNPDSGNTDTQYF.

This sequence joins TRBV20-1 and TRBJ1-5; a possible D gene is TRBD1 (5 bases). Germline V gene sequence: CDR1 DFQATT, CDR2 SNEGSKA (reference sequence). Trimming shortened V by 3 bases and J by 5 bases, and 17 bases separated the two germline ends. This CDR3 region has 15 residues. CDR3 loop: CSARTEQVVHQPQHF. CDR3 in DNA: TGCAGTGCTAGGACCGAACAGGTGGTGCATCAGCCCCAGCATTTT.

In its sample, this clonotype was seen many times. The genes are TRBV7-2 and TRBJ1-1; 8 nucleotides match TRBD1. Losses at the gene ends were 4 bases for V and 5 bases for J; bases not matched to a gene: 6. The CDR3 length is 14 residues. The germline gives CDR1 SGHTA, CDR2 FQGNSA. The CDR3 sequence is CASSSINRGTEAFF. CDR3 nucleotides: TGTGCCAGCAGCTCAATCAACAGGGGGACTGAAGCTTTCTTT.

This clonotype was seen only a few times. The V call is TRBV12-3 or TRBV12-4, the J call TRBJ2-2, with TRBD2 identical over 12 bases. This CDR3 comprises 18 residues. Trimming at V came to 3 bases and at J to 6 bases, leaving 11 bases not matched to a gene. CDR3: CASSFGTSGPRVAGELFF. The CDR3 DNA follows: TGTGCCAGCAGTTTTGGGACTAGCGGGCCCCGGGTCGCCGGGGAGCTGTTTTTT.

This clonotype was seen a few times. V gene TRBV4-2 combines with J gene TRBJ1-6; D not resolved. Germline CDR1 is LGHNA and CDR2 is YNFKEQ. CDR3 size: 18 residues. V was cut by 0 bases and J by 9 bases, with 21 bases left in between. CDR3 region: CASSQDLGKTNKGSPLHF. DNA of the CDR3: TGTGCCAGCAGCCAAGATCTGGGCAAGACAAATAAGGGTTCACCCCTCCACTTT.

V usage is TRBV2 and J usage is TRBJ2-5, with 8 bases aligning to TRBD1. V dropped 6 bases and J dropped 5; count of bases not matched to a gene: 8. Looked up from germline, CDR1 is SNHLY and CDR2 is FYNNEI. The CDR3 extends over 14 amino acids. CDR3 sequence: CASRRGQGSETQYF. Written as DNA, the CDR3 is TGTGCCAGCAGGAGAGGACAGGGAAGTGAGACCCAGTACTTC.

This clonotype appeared a few times. This rearrangement joins TRBV19 to TRBJ2-7; 8 nucleotides match TRBD2. Trimming removed 8 bases from V and 3 bases from J; junction bases left unmatched: 15. Germline V lookup: CDR1 LNHDA, CDR2 SQIVND (reference sequence). The length of the CDR3 is 16 residues. The CDR3 sequence: CASWAGGPHPLYEQYF. The CDR3 DNA sequence: TGTGCCAGTTGGGCGGGGGGCCCACACCCCCTCTACGAGCAGTACTTC.

This chain links TRBV9 with TRBJ2-1, with 7 bases that match TRBD2. The J segment lost 4 bases and the V segment lost 0 bases, leaving 4 bases of the junction unmatched. From germline, CDR1 is SGDLS and CDR2 YYNGEE. This CDR3 contains 15 residues. Here the CDR3 reads CASSVVAGVYNEQFF. DNA of the CDR3: TGTGCCAGCAGCGTAGTCGCGGGGGTTTACAATGAGCAGTTCTTC.